These T cell receptor beta chains were read from a single sample in a study of blood T cell repertoires in COVID-19. Generated by immunoSEQ multiplex PCR, the TCRdb table keeps only in-frame clones and is missing some. Of just under 300,000 clones in the sample, more than 75% were seen once. Sequencing used peripheral blood. These receptors were taken from a man between 65 and 85 years old with acute or convalescent COVID-19. The CDR3 runs from the conserved cysteine through the conserved F or W. A D gene is named only where the DNA matches it firmly. Where a row states a size, it is once, few, many or the class of an expanded clone; other rows omit it.

TRBV7-2,TRBJ2-7,once,TRBD2,TGTGCCAGCAGCTTTTCGGGAGCGGGAGGCCGGTACGAGCAGTACTTC,CASSFSGAGGRYEQYF
TRBV18,TRBJ2-1,NA,TRBD1,TGTGCCAGCTCTCCAGGGACAGGGGGCGCGAATGAGCAGTTCTTC,CASSPGTGGANEQFF
TRBV6-1,TRBJ1-1,NA,NA,TGTGCCAGCAGTGAAAGGGAGGGGCTTTCTAAAGCTTTCTTT,CASSEREGLSKAFF
TRBV6-2/TRBV6-3,TRBJ2-3,once,TRBD1,TGTGCCAGCAGTTCGACAGGGAGCACAGATACGCAGTATTTT,CASSSTGSTDTQYF
TRBV5-6,TRBJ1-1,NA,TRBD1,TGTGCCAGCAGCTGGTTTACGGGACAGGGGGTCACTGAAGCTTTCTTT,CASSWFTGQGVTEAFF
TRBV9,TRBJ2-6,NA,TRBD2,TGTGCCAGCAGCCCCCAGGGACTAATCTCTGGGGCCAACGTCCTGACTTTC,CASSPQGLISGANVLTF
TRBV28,TRBJ1-4,NA,NA,TGTGCCAGCAGTTCCAGGGTGGGGTTTAGGGAAAAACTGTTTTTT,CASSSRVGFREKLFF
TRBV23-1,TRBJ2-5,NA,TRBD2,TGCGCCAGCAGCGGGGAGGGAGTTTGGCAAGAGACCCAGTACTTC,CASSGEGVWQETQYF
TRBV1,TRBJ2-1,NA,NA,TGCACCAGCAGCCAAGAGGGGGACAGGGGTCTAAATGAGCAGTTCTTC,CTSSQEGDRGLNEQFF
TRBV4-3,TRBJ1-2,NA,TRBD1,TGCGCCAGCAGCCAAGACAGGGGGTATGGCTACACCTTC,CASSQDRGYGYTF
TRBV18,TRBJ1-3,NA,NA,TGTGCCAGCTCACCACCGTCTAGGGGTGGAAACACCATATATTTT,CASSPPSRGGNTIYF
TRBV7-2,TRBJ1-1,NA,NA,TGTGCCAGCACCCTACGCCAGAACACTGAAGCTTTCTTT,CASTLRQNTEAFF
TRBV4-1,TRBJ1-5,NA,NA,TGCGCCAGCAGTAAGGTGGCAGGGGATCAGCCCCAGCATTTT,CASSKVAGDQPQHF
TRBV7-3,TRBJ2-7,once,TRBD2,TGTGCCAGCAGCTCTCGCGGGGGGCCCTCTAACCAGTACTTC,CASSSRGGPSNQYF
TRBV21-1,TRBJ2-5,few,NA,TGTGCCAGCAGCAAAGGAGAGGGACTCGAGGGAGAGACCCAGTACTTC,CASSKGEGLEGETQYF
TRBV6-2/TRBV6-3,TRBJ2-1,NA,NA,TGTGCCAGCAGTCCCGCGGGCGGAGCCTACAATGAGCAGTTCTTC,CASSPAGGAYNEQFF
TRBV18,TRBJ1-2,few,TRBD1,TGTGCCAGCTCACCACCAACTCCAGGGGGCGCCGTTGGCTACACCTTC,CASSPPTPGGAVGYTF
TRBV5-4,TRBJ2-7,NA,TRBD1,TGTGCCAGCAGCTTGGGACAGGGGGTTAGGGAGCAGTACTTC,CASSLGQGVREQYF
TRBV3-1/TRBV3-2,TRBJ1-6,NA,NA,TGTGCCAGCAGCCAAGACAGGTATTCACCCCTCCACTTT,CASSQDRYSPLHF
TRBV4-3,TRBJ1-3,NA,TRBD1,TGCGCCAGCAGCCAAGAATATGACAGGGCCAACTCTGGAAACACCATATATTTT,CASSQEYDRANSGNTIYF
TRBV7-9,TRBJ2-7,NA,TRBD2,TGTGCCAGCAGCCATGGACTAGCGGGGGAAAACTACGAGCAGTACTTC,CASSHGLAGENYEQYF
TRBV19,TRBJ1-6,NA,NA,TGTGCCAGTAGGCCTCCGGGGCAGGGAGGTTCACCCCTCCACTTT,CASRPPGQGGSPLHF
TRBV28,TRBJ2-3,NA,NA,TGTGCCAGCACTCCCCCAGGGTTTGTTCGCACAGATACGCAGTATTTT,CASTPPGFVRTDTQYF
TRBV5-5,TRBJ1-5,NA,NA,TGTGCCAGCAGCTTGGTCTCTAATTGGGGCAACAATCAGCCCCAGCATTTT,CASSLVSNWGNNQPQHF
TRBV5-4,TRBJ2-7,many,NA,TGTGCCAGCAGCTTGCGCGTGGGGACACTCTACGAGCAGTACTTC,CASSLRVGTLYEQYF
TRBV9,TRBJ1-3,NA,NA,TGTGCCAGCAGTCGGACAGACTCTGGAAACACCATATATTTT,CASSRTDSGNTIYF
TRBV7-2,TRBJ2-5,NA,TRBD1,TGTGCCAGCAGCCGGACAGGGCCCCAAGAGACCCAGTACTTC,CASSRTGPQETQYF
TRBV19,TRBJ1-6,NA,TRBD1,TGTGCCAGTAGGCCAAAAACCGGGACAGGGGTAAATTCACCCCTCCACTTT,CASRPKTGTGVNSPLHF
TRBV6-2/TRBV6-3,TRBJ1-2,few,NA,TGTGCCAGCAGTTACCTCTCGATATCTGCGAATGGCTACACCTTC,CASSYLSISANGYTF
TRBV19,TRBJ2-1,NA,TRBD2,TGTGCCAGTAGTAGGACAGGGCTCAACCCCGGACTAGCGGGCAATGAGCAGTTCTTC,CASSRTGLNPGLAGNEQFF
TRBV11-1,TRBJ2-7,NA,TRBD1,TGTGCCAGCAGCTTATGGACAGGGGACTACGAGCAGTACTTC,CASSLWTGDYEQYF
TRBV28,TRBJ2-7,NA,TRBD1,TGTGCCAGCAGCCAGACAGGGCCAATCTACGAGCAGTACTTC,CASSQTGPIYEQYF